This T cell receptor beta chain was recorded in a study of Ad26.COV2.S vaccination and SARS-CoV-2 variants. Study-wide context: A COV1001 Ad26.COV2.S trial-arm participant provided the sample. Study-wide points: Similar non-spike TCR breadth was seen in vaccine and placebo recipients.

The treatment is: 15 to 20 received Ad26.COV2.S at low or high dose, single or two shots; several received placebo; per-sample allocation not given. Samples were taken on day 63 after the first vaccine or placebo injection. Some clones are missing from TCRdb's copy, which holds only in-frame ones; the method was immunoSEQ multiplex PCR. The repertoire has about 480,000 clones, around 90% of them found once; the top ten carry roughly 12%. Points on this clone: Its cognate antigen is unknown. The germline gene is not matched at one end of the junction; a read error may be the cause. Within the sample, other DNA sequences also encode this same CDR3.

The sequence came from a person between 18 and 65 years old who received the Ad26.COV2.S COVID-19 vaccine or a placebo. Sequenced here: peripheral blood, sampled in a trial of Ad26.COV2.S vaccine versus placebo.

CDR3 loop: CASSARQGANYGYTF. As DNA, the CDR3 is TGTGCTAGTAGTGCCCGACAGGGGGCTAACTATGGCTACACCTTC. V usage is TRBV19 and J usage is TRBJ1-2; TRBD1 agrees at 9 bases. Germline V gene data show CDR1 as LNHDA and CDR2 as SQIVND (reference sequence). The CDR3 consists of 15 residues.